These 11 T cell receptor beta chains were all obtained from the same sample, sequenced in a study of shared T cell receptors in the human thymus. Using immunoSEQ multiplex PCR, the repertoire was profiled, and TCRdb retains in-frame clones only, with some absent. This table holds around 730,000 clones, approximately 85% found once. The same sample was also studied in work on human thymus T cells.

The specimen sequenced was thymocytes. The receptors shown here come from a girl under three years old with a congenital heart defect.

The chain has TRBV9 and TRBJ1-2, with D unresolved. V lost 0 bases to trimming and J lost 4 bases, with 13 bases between them. The CDR3 totals 15 residues. Germline V gene data show CDR1 as SGDLS and CDR2 as YYNGEE. The CDR3 bases are TGTGCCAGCAGCGTAGGGGTCGACACGACCTATGGCTACACCTTC. Its translation is CASSVGVDTTYGYTF.

The chain combines TRBV7-9 with TRBJ1-1, with D possibly being TRBD1 (6 bases). The germline CDR1 and CDR2 sequences are SEHNR and FQNEAQ (reference sequence). The CDR3 has 18 residues. With 5 bases removed from V and 3 bases from J, the gap between germline ends came to 25 bases. The CDR3 nucleotides read TGTGCCAGCAGCCTTACACCACGACCAGGGAGGGGGGACACTGAAGCTTTCTTT. This translates into CASSLTPRPGRGDTEAFF. Full variable domain (outside the CDR3, taken from reference TRBV7-9 and TRBJ1-1): DTGVSQNPRHKITKRGQNVTFRCDPISEHNRLYWYRQTLGQGPEFLTYFQNEAQLEKSRLLSDRFSAERPKGSFSTLEIQRTEQGDSAMYLCASSLTPRPGRGDTEAFFGQGTRLTVV.

This chain connects TRBV14 to TRBJ2-7; D gene unclear. This CDR3 comprises 13 residues. The germline V and J ends were trimmed by 0 bases and 3 bases, with 6 bases remaining between them. Germline CDR1 and CDR2: SGHDN and FVKESK. The chain's CDR3 is CASSQENSYEQYF. Written as DNA, the CDR3 is TGTGCCAGCAGCCAAGAGAACAGCTACGAGCAGTACTTC.

The chain combines TRBV7-9 with TRBJ1-4, with D unclear. V gave up 1 base and J gave up 4 bases, with 10 bases separating them. From germline, CDR1 is SEHNR and CDR2 FQNEAQ (reference sequence). The CDR3 length is 15 residues. The CDR3 spells CASSLDGRDNEKLFF. The DNA for the CDR3 is TGTGCCAGCAGCTTAGATGGGCGCGATAATGAAAAACTGTTTTTT.

Written as DNA, the CDR3 is TGTGCCAGCAGTATACAGGGAATGAGTTACGAGCAGTACTTC. This translates into CASSIQGMSYEQYF. The chain is built from TRBV2 and TRBJ2-7, with D possibly TRBD1 on 6 matching bases. Germline loops: CDR1 SNHLY, CDR2 FYNNEI. The CDR3 has 14 amino acids. Between the trimmed V and J ends, which lost 5 bases and 4 bases, there was a span of 15 bases.

This sequence joins TRBV6-6 and TRBJ1-1; D unresolved. The CDR3 extends over 12 amino acids. The germline CDR1 and CDR2 sequences are MNHNY and SVGAGI (reference sequence). Trimming took 7 bases from V and 7 from J, leaving 13 bases between them. The CDR3 DNA reads as TGTGCCAGCAAGGGCCTAGCAGGTGAAGCTTTCTTT. The encoded protein is CASKGLAGEAFF.

The rearrangement uses TRBV6-5 and TRBJ1-1; a weak D match, TRBD1 (6 bases). V dropped 6 bases and J dropped 0 bases, with 11 bases sitting between them. Germline-derived CDR1 and CDR2 are MNHEY and SVGAGI. The CDR3 is made up of 14 amino acids. DNA of the CDR3: TGTGCCAGCAGAAAACAGGGCATGAACACTGAAGCTTTCTTT. Its translation is CASRKQGMNTEAFF.

This sequence joins TRBV7-8 and TRBJ1-2; TRBD1 might be the D (5 bases). Germline V gene sequence: CDR1 SGHVS, CDR2 FQNEAQ. V was cut by 4 bases and J by 7 bases, with 16 bases left in between. The length of the CDR3 is 14 residues. For the CDR3, the DNA is TGTGCCAGCAGCTCGGGGGGTATATGCTCTGGCTACACCTTC. This codes for CASSSGGICSGYTF.

About this clone: A read error may account for a junction end that differs from germline. This chain joins TRBV4-3 and TRBJ2-3; TRBD1 might be the D (5 bases). The germline gives CDR1 LGHNA, CDR2 YSLEER. This CDR3 spans 14 amino acids. This CDR3 is CASSQDSDTDAQYF. The DNA of the CDR3 is TGCGCCAGCAGCCAAGATTCGGACACAGATGCGCAGTATTTT.

This chain uses TRBV7-9 with TRBJ1-4; the D is unclear. V was trimmed by 6 bases and J by 7 bases, leaving 18 bases between them. Per germline, CDR1 SEHNR and CDR2 FQNEAQ (reference sequence). This CDR3 contains 15 residues. The DNA of the CDR3 is TGTGCCAGCAGTTATACGCGGTTACTGAGTGAAAAACTGTTTTTT. This sequence encodes CASSYTRLLSEKLFF.

This clone occurred once. CDR3 protein: CASFNINYGYTF. For the CDR3, the DNA is TGTGCCAGCTTCAACATAAACTATGGCTACACCTTC. The chain employs TRBV9 and TRBJ1-2; no clear D. The CDR3 length is 12 residues. Germline V gives CDR1 SGDLS, CDR2 YYNGEE. Trimming shortened V by 7 bases and J by 2 bases, and 9 bases separated the two germline ends.